This entry is about one T cell receptor beta chain. Its specificity is unknown. The entry originates in a study of cytomegalovirus exposure and HLA in healthy donors. In the PCR, 60 Vbeta and 13 Jbeta primers were used. This table comes from immunoSEQ multiplex PCR, and its TCRdb copy is limited to in-frame clones, with some not included. The data contain about 190,000 clones, over 60% of them singletons. Overall study results and limits: The study found most TCR sequences rare, yet found some public TCRs in many donors. Later analysis associated a missense DCLRE1C variant with TCR beta V- and J-gene trimming.

V was shortened by 1 base and J by 1 base, with 10 bases between the two germline ends. CDR1 and CDR2 from the germline V gene are LGHNA and YSLEER. This CDR3 comprises 16 residues. The sequence came from a woman aged 40 to 50 in good health and CMV-seronegative. The sequenced sample was PBMCs. The genes are TRBV4-3 and TRBJ2-2; TRBD1 is a possible D gene (5 bases). The CDR3, as DNA: TGCGCCAGCAGCCAAGGACAGCAGGGGAACACCGGGGAGCTGTTTTTT. This codes for CASSQGQQGNTGELFF.